One TCR beta chain is described in this entry. What it binds is not known. Trimming took off 0 bases at V and 10 bases at J, with 14 bases between the two ends. Germline V lookup: CDR1 SGDLS, CDR2 YYNGEE. This CDR3 comprises 14 residues. The primer mix had 60 Vbeta and 13 Jbeta primers. Profiled with immunoSEQ multiplex PCR; TCRdb holds only in-frame clones, not every one. The table includes some 110,000 clones, about four fifths detected once. This sample was included in a study of cytomegalovirus exposure and HLA in healthy donors. Points from the study as a whole: As a later analysis revealed, most CMV-associated TCR beta chains appeared HLA-restricted. In a later analysis, DRB1 alleles had the most associated TCRs; HLA-C alleles the fewest. Confirmation was obtained in vitro that three CMV-associated chains are specific for CMV antigens. Within an earlier analysis, most TCR beta V segments proved productive either about 90% or about 30% of the time.

This clonotype was obtained from a woman aged 45-65 years in good health and CMV-seropositive. The chain is built from TRBV9 and TRBJ2-1, with D possibly matching TRBD1 (5 bases). Material: PBMCs. The CDR3: CASSVVGPGQEQFF. For the CDR3, the DNA is TGTGCCAGCAGCGTAGTGGGGCCTGGGCAGGAGCAGTTCTTC. The full variable domain, its missing parts supplied by reference TRBV9 and TRBJ2-1, is DSGVTQTPKHLITATGQRVTLRCSPRSGDLSVYWYQQSLDQGLQFLIQYYNGEERAKGNILERFSAQQFPDLHSELNLSSLELGDSALYFCASSVVGPGQEQFFGPGTRLTVL.